The 21 T cell receptor beta chains given below trace back to one sample, sequenced in a study of identical twins. Each CDR3 protein is one row after TCRdb ran MiXCR on the 5' RACE reads. The table lists around 230,000 distinct CDR3 sequences, 5.5% to 7.5% of them singletons, with about 14% in the top ten. Separately, the same data were catalogued under a study of T cells expressing NK-cell markers.

The sample comprised CD8+ T cells sorted from blood. The receptors shown here come from a woman under 30 in good health.

The V and J genes are TRBV9 and TRBJ2-2, with 9 bases identical to TRBD2. This CDR3 region has 17 residues. Germline V CDR1 and CDR2: SGDLS, YYNGEE. J gave up 2 bases and V 2 bases, and 7 bases lay outside the gene matches. CDR3 bases: TGTGCCAGCAGCGTCCCTAGCGGGATATCAAACACCGGGGAGCTGTTTTTT. This sequence encodes CASSVPSGISNTGELFF.

This clonotype was picked up a small number of times. This chain connects TRBV13 to TRBJ1-2, with 10 bases that match TRBD1. Trimming took 5 bases from V and 5 from J; bases not matched to a gene: 2. CDR1 PRHDT and CDR2 FYEKMQ come from the germline V gene (reference sequence). CDR3 length equals 13 residues. CDR3 in amino acids: CASSADRGYGYTF. In DNA, the CDR3 is TGTGCCAGCAGCGCGGACAGGGGGTATGGCTACACCTTC.

This clonotype was counted at least ten times. The chain couples TRBV4-2 to TRBJ2-4; a possible D gene is TRBD2 (7 bases). The CDR3 totals 16 residues. Per germline, CDR1 LGHNA and CDR2 YNFKEQ. Trimming cost V 0 bases and J 1 base, with 10 bases left between them. CDR3 in DNA: TGTGCCAGCAGCCAAGAGAGGGGGGGGGCCAAAAACATTCAGTACTTC. This translates into CASSQERGGAKNIQYF.

V usage is TRBV27 and J usage is TRBJ1-1; TRBD1 aligns across 9 bases. This CDR3 spans 15 amino acids. Per germline, CDR1 MNHEY and CDR2 SMNVEV (reference sequence). V was clipped by 2 bases and J by 4 bases; unmatched bases: 5. The CDR3 DNA sequence: TGTGCCAGCAGTTTAAGCAGGACAGGGGCCACTGAAGCTTTCTTT. Its translation: CASSLSRTGATEAFF.

Many counts were recorded for this clonotype. The rearrangement uses TRBV4-2 and TRBJ2-7; TRBD1 agrees at 7 bases. The CDR3 is made up of 14 amino acids. Looked up from germline, CDR1 is LGHNA and CDR2 is YNFKEQ. The ends lost 1 base at V and 4 bases at J; junction bases unmatched: 4. Here the CDR3 reads CASSQGPGGYEQYF. The CDR3 region has the DNA TGTGCCAGCAGCCAAGGGCCAGGGGGTTACGAGCAGTACTTC.

This clonotype was observed a handful of times. V gene TRBV10-3 combines with J gene TRBJ2-1; weak D call: TRBD1 (6 bases). CDR1 ENHRY and CDR2 SYGVKD come from the germline V gene. This CDR3 region has 12 residues. Trimming pared 4 bases from V and 9 bases from J, leaving 10 bases between. CDR3 residues: CAISGIGGEQFF. In DNA, the CDR3 is TGTGCCATCAGTGGAATAGGGGGTGAGCAGTTCTTC.

The rearrangement joins TRBV9 to TRBJ1-6; D remains unclear. Trimming cost V 3 bases and J 6 bases, with 10 bases left between them. Germline V lookup: CDR1 SGDLS, CDR2 YYNGEE. The CDR3 contains 14 residues. The CDR3 DNA follows: TGTGCCAGCAGCGATGGGTTTCTTAATTCACCCCTCCACTTT. It translates to CASSDGFLNSPLHF.

The sample holds many counts of this clonotype. This chain joins TRBV5-1 and TRBJ2-1; 7 bases agree with TRBD2. Germline-derived CDR1 and CDR2 are SGHRS and YFSETQ. V lost 4 bases, J lost 7 bases, and 14 bases stayed unmatched. This CDR3 has 16 amino acids. CDR3 nucleotide sequence: TGCGCCAGCAGCCTAGGACTAGGGCAAGCGGAAAATGAGCAGTTCTTC. Translated: CASSLGLGQAENEQFF.

This clonotype is large in the sample. The V and J genes are TRBV6-2 or TRBV6-3 and TRBJ2-2; D is perhaps TRBD1 or TRBD2 (6 bases each). V was trimmed by 8 bases and J by 3 bases, leaving 16 bases between them. The germline V gene encodes CDR1 MNHEY and CDR2 SVGEGT. CDR3 length equals 15 residues. The chain's CDR3 is CASAEGGVDTGELFF. The CDR3 DNA reads as TGTGCCAGCGCTGAGGGGGGAGTGGACACCGGGGAGCTGTTTTTT.

The chain employs TRBV20-1 and TRBJ1-2; D call uncertain. V lost 3 bases and J lost 4, with 6 bases in between. This CDR3 region has 11 residues. Per the germline V gene, CDR1 is DFQATT and CDR2 is SNEGSKA (reference sequence). This chain's CDR3 is CSASGSYGYTF. The CDR3 bases are TGCAGTGCTAGCGGCAGCTATGGCTACACCTTC.

This chain connects TRBV29-1 to TRBJ2-7; no reliable D call. Trimming stripped 6 bases from V and 2 bases from J, with 5 bases between. This CDR3 has 10 residues. The germline V gene encodes CDR1 SQVTM and CDR2 ANQGSEA. CDR3 loop: CSVATYEQYF. In DNA, the CDR3 is TGCAGCGTCGCAACCTACGAGCAGTACTTC.

The chain carries TRBV14 and TRBJ1-4; the match to TRBD1 covers 8 bases. This CDR3 is built from 18 residues. V was pared by 1 base and J by 0 bases, with 7 bases of the junction left unmatched. Germline V lookup: CDR1 SGHDN, CDR2 FVKESK. CDR3 sequence: CASSQAWLGQATNEKLFF. The CDR3 DNA reads as TGTGCCAGCAGCCAAGCCTGGTTGGGACAGGCAACTAATGAAAAACTGTTTTTT.

The table lists this clonotype with a few counts. The rearrangement links TRBV4-3 to TRBJ2-7, with D tentatively TRBD2 (5 bases). V lost 0 bases and J lost 2, with 11 bases in between. The CDR3 has 15 residues. Germline lookup yields CDR1 LGHNA and CDR2 YSLEER. CDR3 sequence: CASSQDYEGAYEQYF. The DNA of the CDR3 is TGCGCCAGCAGCCAAGATTACGAGGGAGCCTACGAGCAGTACTTC.

In its sample, this clonotype was seen many times. The chain combines TRBV12-3 or TRBV12-4 with TRBJ2-1; 9 positions match TRBD1. V lost 4 bases to trimming and J lost 7 bases; unmatched junction nucleotides: 8. This CDR3 contains 15 residues. The CDR3 here is CASSSEGQGFNEQFF. CDR3 bases: TGTGCCAGCAGTTCGGAGGGACAGGGATTTAATGAGCAGTTCTTC.

This sequence joins TRBV5-6 and TRBJ1-6, with no clear D. CDR3 length: 12 amino acids. Germline CDR1 and CDR2: SGHDT and YYEEEE. V gave up 2 bases and J gave up 8 bases, with 5 bases separating them. The CDR3 region has the DNA TGTGCCAGCAGCTTTTCCGATTCACCCCTCCACTTT. Residues: CASSFSDSPLHF.

The rearrangement links TRBV12-3 or TRBV12-4 to TRBJ1-1; D unresolved. Deletions cut 0 bases from V and 5 bases from J, with 19 bases between. CDR3 length: 17 amino acids. The CDR3 loop is CASSLALGSGSETEAFF. CDR3 DNA sequence: TGTGCCAGCAGTTTAGCGCTCGGGTCCGGGTCTGAAACTGAAGCTTTCTTT.

The chain couples TRBV4-3 to TRBJ2-6; D unresolved. The CDR3 is made up of 15 amino acids. With 2 bases removed from V and 3 bases from J, the gap between germline ends came to 8 bases. Germline V gene data show CDR1 as LGHNA and CDR2 as YSLEER. The CDR3 region has the DNA TGCGCCAGCAGCCAAATCGAAGGTGGGGCCAACGTCCTGACTTTC. It specifies CASSQIEGGANVLTF.

This clonotype was seen only a few times. The chain combines TRBV20-1 with TRBJ2-7, with unresolved D. The germline V and J ends were trimmed by 0 bases and 3 bases, with 12 bases remaining between them. This CDR3 comprises 14 residues. The germline V gene encodes CDR1 DFQATT and CDR2 SNEGSKA (reference sequence). The CDR3: CSARDTEKGYEQYF. The CDR3 coding sequence is TGCAGTGCTAGAGATACTGAGAAGGGCTACGAGCAGTACTTC.

This clonotype was seen a few times. The chain couples TRBV7-9 to TRBJ2-7, with D perhaps matching TRBD1 (6 bases). Germline V gives CDR1 SEHNR, CDR2 FQNEAQ (reference sequence). V was clipped by 1 base and J by 0 bases, with 10 bases between them. This CDR3 is 15 amino acids long. The CDR3 loop is CASSLGHRVSYEQYF. The CDR3 DNA sequence: TGTGCCAGCAGCTTAGGACACAGGGTCTCCTACGAGCAGTACTTC. Drawing the rest from reference TRBV7-9 and TRBJ2-7, the complete variable domain is DTGVSQNPRHKITKRGQNVTFRCDPISEHNRLYWYRQTLGQGPEFLTYFQNEAQLEKSRLLSDRFSAERPKGSFSTLEIQRTEQGDSAMYLCASSLGHRVSYEQYFGPGTRLTVT.

The chain joins TRBV4-2 to TRBJ1-1; 9 bases agree with TRBD1. V shed 4 bases and J 5 bases; nucleotides not matched to a gene: 8. Germline V gene lookup returns CDR1 LGHNA and CDR2 YNFKEQ. This CDR3 is built from 15 residues. For the CDR3, the DNA is TGTGCCAGCAGCCGAGGGACAGGGAGGAGGACTGAAGCTTTCTTT. It is translated as CASSRGTGRRTEAFF.

This clonotype was recorded a few times. This sequence joins TRBV20-1 and TRBJ2-1, with a possible D match to TRBD2 (5 bases). The CDR3 contains 16 residues. CDR1 and CDR2 (germline): DFQATT, SNEGSKA (reference sequence). Trimming shortened V by 0 bases and J by 5 bases, and 17 bases separated the two germline ends. CDR3 sequence: CSARDLEGVRHNEQFF. CDR3 DNA sequence: TGCAGTGCTAGAGATCTAGAGGGAGTGAGGCACAATGAGCAGTTCTTC.